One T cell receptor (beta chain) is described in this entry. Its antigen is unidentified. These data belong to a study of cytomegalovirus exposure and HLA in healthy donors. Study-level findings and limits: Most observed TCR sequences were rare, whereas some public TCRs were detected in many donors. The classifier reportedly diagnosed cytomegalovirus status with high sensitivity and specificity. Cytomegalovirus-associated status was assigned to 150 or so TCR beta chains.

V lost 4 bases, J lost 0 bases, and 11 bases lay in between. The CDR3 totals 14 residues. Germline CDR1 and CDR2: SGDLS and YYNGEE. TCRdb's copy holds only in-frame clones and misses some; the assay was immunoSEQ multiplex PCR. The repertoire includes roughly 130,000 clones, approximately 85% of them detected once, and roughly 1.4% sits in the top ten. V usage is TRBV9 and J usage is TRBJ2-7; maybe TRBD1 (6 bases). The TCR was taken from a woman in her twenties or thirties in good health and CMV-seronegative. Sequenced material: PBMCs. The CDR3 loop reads CASSIQGNSYEQYF. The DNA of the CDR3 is TGTGCCAGCAGCATACAGGGAAACTCCTACGAGCAGTACTTC.